The 25 T cell receptor beta chains given below trace back to one sample, sequenced in a study of T cells in Graves' hyperthyroidism and ophthalmopathy. Researchers amplified the TCR beta CDR3 regions from RNA transcripts. When the TCR CDR3 underwent first-round RT-PCR, the HTBI primer set was used. TCRdb re-derived calls from the multiplex PCR reads in MiXCR, one entry per CDR3 protein. This table holds about 600,000 distinct CDR3 sequences, approximately 14% found once. Sequencing was performed on blood. These receptor sequences come from a woman aged 18-30 years with Graves' ophthalmopathy.

This clonotype was picked up a small number of times. The genes are TRBV12-3 or TRBV12-4 and TRBJ2-6, with TRBD1 identical over 7 bases. The CDR3 is 19 residues long. The V gene end was trimmed by 3 bases and the J gene end by 5 bases; junction bases not matched to a gene: 16. CDR3: CASSFNRGSVGVRANVLTF. Here the CDR3 DNA reads TGTGCCAGCAGTTTTAACAGGGGATCGGTCGGGGTCCGGGCCAACGTCCTGACTTTC.

The chain is built from TRBV3-1 and TRBJ2-5, with a weak D call TRBD1 (6 bases). Trimming shortened V by 7 bases and J by 5 bases, and 17 bases separated the two germline ends. Germline loops: CDR1 LGHDT, CDR2 YNNKEL (reference sequence). The CDR3 contains 14 residues. The DNA of the CDR3 is TGTGCCAGCACCACGGTGAAGGGGGTGGAGACCCAGTACTTC. Protein: CASTTVKGVETQYF.

The table lists this clonotype with many counts. The gene calls are TRBV11-3 and TRBJ2-7; D is uncertain. CDR3 length equals 14 residues. The germline V gene has CDR1 SGHNT and CDR2 YENEEA. The V end lost 3 bases, the J end lost 2 bases, and 11 bases lay between the germline ends. The CDR3 nucleotides are TGTGCCAGCAGCTTTAATAGCCCAGCCTACGAGCAGTACTTC. It is translated as CASSFNSPAYEQYF.

A few counts support this clonotype. The chain carries TRBV19 and TRBJ1-1; possible D gene TRBD1, 6 bases. In germline, CDR1 is LNHDA, CDR2 SQIVND (reference sequence). The germline V and J ends were trimmed by 7 bases and 3 bases, with 12 bases remaining between them. CDR3 size: 13 residues. CDR3 loop: CASMGARDTEAFF. DNA for the CDR3: TGTGCCAGTATGGGGGCGCGGGACACTGAAGCTTTCTTT.

There are many counts of this clonotype. The J gene is TRBJ1-2, the V gene TRBV12-3 or TRBV12-4, with a tentative D call TRBD1 (5 bases). V gave up 2 bases and J gave up 3 bases, with 10 bases separating them. CDR3 length: 14 amino acids. The CDR3 region is CASSLWRDDYGYTF. The CDR3 nucleotides are TGTGCCAGCAGTTTATGGCGGGACGACTATGGCTACACCTTC.

This clonotype was seen a few times. The chain links TRBV5-1 to TRBJ1-5; 8 bases agree with TRBD1. The trim removed 0 bases at V and 6 bases at J, leaving 2 bases unmatched. This CDR3 has 14 amino acids. Germline lookup yields CDR1 SGHRS and CDR2 YFSETQ. The CDR3 is CASSLVQGAQPQHF. The CDR3 DNA follows: TGCGCCAGCAGCTTGGTTCAGGGGGCTCAGCCCCAGCATTTT.

Here the CDR3 reads CAWSVRLAVTNTGELFF. The CDR3 nucleotides read TGTGCCTGGAGTGTAAGGCTAGCGGTTACGAACACCGGGGAGCTGTTTTTT. The V and J genes are TRBV30 and TRBJ2-2; 7 nucleotides line up with TRBD2. Germline V gene data show CDR1 as GTSNPN and CDR2 as SVGIG (reference sequence). V lost 0 bases, J lost 0 bases, and 7 bases stayed unmatched. The CDR3 is made up of 17 amino acids.

As concerns this clonotype: This sequence may be a read error, since a much larger clone differs from it by one base. The V and J genes are TRBV27 and TRBJ1-2; no definite D call. Germline CDR1 MNHEY, CDR2 SMNVEV (reference sequence). The CDR3 runs to 13 residues. The DNA for the CDR3 is TGTGCCAGCAGTTTAACCCCATCTGGAGGCTGCACCTTC. This gives the protein CASSLTPSGGCTF.

In its sample, this clonotype was seen a few times. This chain joins TRBV5-1 and TRBJ2-3; TRBD2 matches 9 bases. This CDR3 has 17 residues. The trim removed 4 bases at V and 4 bases at J, leaving 13 bases unmatched. The germline gives CDR1 SGHRS, CDR2 YFSETQ. This CDR3 reads CASSPGSGRPQADTQYF. As DNA, the CDR3 is TGCGCCAGCAGCCCCGGAAGCGGGAGGCCCCAGGCAGATACGCAGTATTTT.

This clonotype was counted at least ten times. The gene calls are TRBV20-1 and TRBJ2-1; weak D call: TRBD1 (5 bases). CDR1 is DFQATT and CDR2 is SNEGSKA in the germline V gene (reference sequence). The CDR3 loop spans 14 amino acids. Between the trimmed V and J ends, which lost 3 bases and 0 bases, there was a span of 9 bases. CDR3 region: CSASRRGSYNEQFF. CDR3 sequence (DNA): TGCAGTGCTAGTAGAAGGGGCTCCTACAATGAGCAGTTCTTC.

With regard to this clonotype: This may be a read error, as it is one base from a much larger clone. The V and J genes are TRBV30 and TRBJ2-7, with TRBD1 identical over 8 bases. V lost 7 bases and J lost 5; bases outside the gene matches: 10. Germline V gives CDR1 GTSNPN, CDR2 SVGIG (reference sequence). CDR3 length: 13 residues. The CDR3 region is CAFTGAGGNEQYF. In nucleotides, the CDR3 is TGTGCCTTTACCGGGGCAGGGGGCAACGAGCAGTACTTC.

At least ten counts were recorded for this clonotype. Its ends do not fully match the called genes, so a read error is possible. The gene calls are TRBV12-3 or TRBV12-4 and TRBJ2-6, with 12 bases that match TRBD1. The CDR3 extends over 17 amino acids. CDR3 bases: TGTGCCAACAGTCCGGGACAGGGGGCGACTGGGGCCAACGTCCTGACTTTC. It translates to CANSPGQGATGANVLTF.

This clonotype showed up many times. The rearrangement uses TRBV5-1 and TRBJ1-1, with no clear D. The CDR3 spans 11 residues. Trimming removed 0 bases at V and 7 bases at J, with 4 bases between. Germline V gene sequence: CDR1 SGHRS, CDR2 YFSETQ. The CDR3 loop reads CASSLGLEAFF. The CDR3 bases are TGCGCCAGCAGCTTGGGGCTTGAAGCTTTCTTT.

Many counts were recorded for this clonotype. The V call is TRBV7-2, the J call TRBJ1-1; 7 bases map to TRBD1. The CDR3 consists of 14 residues. With V trimmed by 6 bases and J by 1 base, 5 bases remained unmatched. CDR1 and CDR2 from the germline V gene are SGHTA and FQGNSA. The CDR3 sequence is CASRTGFRNTEAFF. CDR3 nucleotides: TGTGCCAGCAGGACAGGGTTCCGGAACACTGAAGCTTTCTTT.

This clonotype showed up many times. The chain uses TRBV27 and TRBJ2-3; 12 bases map to TRBD2. The CDR3 is 15 residues long. The germline V gene encodes CDR1 MNHEY and CDR2 SMNVEV (reference sequence). Trimming at V came to 5 bases and at J to 3 bases, leaving 3 bases not matched to a gene. The CDR3 region has the DNA TGTGCCAGCAGTAACCTAGCGGGAGGGACAGATACGCAGTATTTT. Protein: CASSNLAGGTDTQYF.

The chain uses TRBV24-1 and TRBJ2-7; 13 bases align to TRBD2. Germline CDR1 reads KGHDR; CDR2 reads SFDVKD. The V gene end was trimmed by 9 bases and the J gene end by 3 bases; junction bases not matched to a gene: 4. The CDR3 extends over 14 amino acids. CDR3 coding DNA: TGTGCCACCGGGGGACTAGCGGGACTCTACGAGCAGTACTTC. Amino acid sequence: CATGGLAGLYEQYF.

Only a few counts were recorded for this clonotype. The V and J genes are TRBV5-8 and TRBJ1-1; possible D gene TRBD1, 5 bases. Trimming stripped 5 bases from V and 3 bases from J, with 20 bases between. CDR3 length equals 16 residues. The germline gives CDR1 SGHTS, CDR2 YDEGEE. CDR3 region: CASRDLILRVDTEAFF. The CDR3, as DNA: TGTGCCAGCAGGGATCTAATTCTCAGGGTCGACACTGAAGCTTTCTTT.

The chain carries TRBV9 and TRBJ2-2; 10 bases are shared with TRBD1. Looked up from germline, CDR1 is SGDLS and CDR2 is YYNGEE. Losses at the gene ends were 4 bases for V and 6 bases for J; bases not matched to a gene: 9. CDR3 size: 16 residues. DNA of the CDR3: TGTGCCAGCAGCCCTCGGGACAGGGGATCGTCCGGGGAGCTGTTTTTT. Its translation is CASSPRDRGSSGELFF.

The chain combines TRBV2 with TRBJ2-3; D possibly corresponds to TRBD2 (6 bases). With 6 bases removed from V and 0 bases from J, the gap between germline ends came to 16 bases. From germline, CDR1 is SNHLY and CDR2 FYNNEI. This CDR3 has 16 amino acids. CDR3 amino acids: CASREGRTGSTDTQYF. In DNA, the CDR3 is TGTGCCAGCAGGGAGGGACGAACAGGTAGCACAGATACGCAGTATTTT.

This clonotype has ten or more counts. J is TRBJ2-1 and V is TRBV27, with a possible D match to TRBD2 (6 bases). The CDR3 totals 17 residues. The V gene lost 3 bases and the J gene lost 6 bases, with 21 bases spanning the gap. CDR1 MNHEY and CDR2 SMNVEV come from the germline V gene (reference sequence). Here the CDR3 DNA reads TGTGCCAGCAGTTTGCTTCCCTCCGGGAGCGTCGGCAATGAGCAGTTCTTC. Translation gives CASSLLPSGSVGNEQFF.

There are a few counts of this clonotype. The gene calls are TRBV4-2 and TRBJ1-5; D is possibly TRBD1 (6 bases). Germline V gives CDR1 LGHNA, CDR2 YNFKEQ. The CDR3 spans 15 residues. Trimming left V 6 bases short and J 4 bases short, with 16 bases between. CDR3 DNA: TGTGCCAGCAGTCCGACAGGCGCACCAAATCAGCCCCAGCATTTT. It codes for CASSPTGAPNQPQHF.

Ten or more counts support this clonotype. V is TRBV4-1 and J is TRBJ1-1, with D possibly matching TRBD1 (6 bases). Germline lookup yields CDR1 MGHRA and CDR2 YSYEKL. Between the trimmed V and J ends, which lost 3 bases and 4 bases, there was a span of 12 bases. The length of the CDR3 is 14 residues. CDR3 in DNA: TGCGCCAGCAGCCAGCAGGGGTTAGGCACTGAAGCTTTCTTT. It encodes CASSQQGLGTEAFF.

The chain uses TRBV5-1 and TRBJ2-7; D might be TRBD1 (5 bases). Trimming shortened V by 4 bases and J by 0 bases, and 17 bases separated the two germline ends. CDR1 and CDR2 from the germline V gene are SGHRS and YFSETQ. The CDR3 has 16 amino acids. The CDR3 sequence: CASSPQGSDTSYEQYF. CDR3 sequence (DNA): TGCGCCAGCAGCCCCCAGGGTTCGGACACCTCCTACGAGCAGTACTTC.

Concerning this clonotype itself: One end of the junction does not line up with germline, which may come from a read error. This chain links TRBV29-1 with TRBJ1-2, with TRBD1 as a possible D gene (5 bases). Germline assignment: CDR1 SQVTM and CDR2 ANQGSEA. This CDR3 has 14 residues. DNA for the CDR3: TGCAGCGTTGAAGGGGCAGGGCGAGGGTATGACTACACCTTC. Its translation: CSVEGAGRGYDYTF.

This clonotype was picked up a small number of times. The J gene is TRBJ2-3, the V gene TRBV6-1; TRBD2 aligns across 12 bases. CDR1 MNHNS and CDR2 SASEGT come from the germline V gene. Unmatched junction bases numbered 14, after V lost 6 bases and J lost 4 bases. The CDR3 consists of 18 residues. The CDR3 bases are TGTGCCAGCAGCCTCGACAGGGGACTAGCGGGTCTCCCAGATACGCAGTATTTT. Translation gives CASSLDRGLAGLPDTQYF.